What follows describes a single T cell receptor (beta chain). The data originate from a study of T cells in Graves' hyperthyroidism and ophthalmopathy. The CDR3 runs to 13 residues. Trimming removed 5 bases from V and 8 bases from J, with 15 bases in between. Germline lookup yields CDR1 MDHEN and CDR2 SYDVKM. Amplification of TCR beta CDR3 regions used RNA as the template. The HTBI primer set was used in a first-round RT-PCR of the TCR CDR3. TCRdb reprocessed the multiplex PCR reads via MiXCR and lists one record per CDR3 protein. The sample includes over 500,000 distinct CDR3 sequences, approximately 14% of them seen just once.

The chain uses TRBV28 and TRBJ1-2; weak D call: TRBD1 (5 bases). The sample consisted of blood. The TCR was taken from a woman between 35 and 50 years old with Graves' hyperthyroidism. The CDR3 nucleotides are TGTGCCAGCAGTAACCAGGGACTGGGCGGCTACACCTTC. Protein: CASSNQGLGGYTF.